This T cell receptor (beta chain) was profiled in a study of beta chain features in type 1 diabetes. Reverse transcribing all isolated RNA meant expressed TCRB transcripts were sequenced. Clones were read by immunoSEQ multiplex PCR, and TCRdb kept only the in-frame ones, dropping some. This table holds 400,000 to 450,000 clones, approximately 13% found once. Notes on the study in general: In all four CD4+ subsets, TCRB CDR3 length was significantly, moderately reduced in type 1 diabetes. A PCR bias possibly favoring shorter templates would apply equally to patients and controls.

With regard to this clone: As yet, its antigen is unknown.

Germline V CDR1 and CDR2: SEHNR, FQNEAQ (reference sequence). Trimming took off 3 bases at V and 1 base at J, with 10 bases between the two ends. The CDR3 extends over 15 amino acids. The chain carries TRBV7-9 and TRBJ2-1; the D gene is possibly TRBD1 (6 bases). The TCR originated in a man aged 25 to 45 in good health. Sequencing was carried out using naive CD4+ T cells from blood. CDR3 bases: TGTGCCAGCAGCTTTACACAGGGATCCTACAATGAGCAGTTCTTC. This gives the protein CASSFTQGSYNEQFF.